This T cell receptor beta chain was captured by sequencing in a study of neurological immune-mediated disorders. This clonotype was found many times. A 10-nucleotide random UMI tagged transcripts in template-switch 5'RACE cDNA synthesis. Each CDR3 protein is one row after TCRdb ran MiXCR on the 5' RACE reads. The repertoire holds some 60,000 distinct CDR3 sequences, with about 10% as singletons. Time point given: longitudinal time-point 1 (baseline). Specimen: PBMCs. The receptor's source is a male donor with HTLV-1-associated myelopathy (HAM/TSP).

DNA of the CDR3: TGCAGTGCTTACAGGGGCGCGAACACCGGGGAGCTGTTTTTT. Protein: CSAYRGANTGELFF. V and J are TRBV20-1 and TRBJ2-2; TRBD1 aligns across 7 bases. In germline, CDR1 is DFQATT, CDR2 SNEGSKA (reference sequence). V gave up 5 bases and J gave up 0 bases; unmatched junction bases: 3. The CDR3 is 14 amino acids.